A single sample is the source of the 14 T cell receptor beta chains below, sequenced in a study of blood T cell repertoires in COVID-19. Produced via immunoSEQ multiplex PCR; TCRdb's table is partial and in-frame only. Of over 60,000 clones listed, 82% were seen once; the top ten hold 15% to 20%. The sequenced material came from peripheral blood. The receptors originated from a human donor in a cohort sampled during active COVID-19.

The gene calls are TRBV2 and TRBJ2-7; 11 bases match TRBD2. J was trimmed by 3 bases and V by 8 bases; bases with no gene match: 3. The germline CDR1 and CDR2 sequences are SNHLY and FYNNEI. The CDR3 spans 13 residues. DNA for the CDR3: TGTGCCAGCCGGACTAGCGGGTACTACGAGCAGTACTTC. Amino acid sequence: CASRTSGYYEQYF.

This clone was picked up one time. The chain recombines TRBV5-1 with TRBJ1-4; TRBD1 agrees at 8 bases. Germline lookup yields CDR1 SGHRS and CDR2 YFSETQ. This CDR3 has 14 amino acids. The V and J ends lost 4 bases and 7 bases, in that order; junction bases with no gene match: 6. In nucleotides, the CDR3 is TGCGCCAGCAGCCGAGGACAGGGCTTTGAAAAACTGTTTTTT. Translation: CASSRGQGFEKLFF.

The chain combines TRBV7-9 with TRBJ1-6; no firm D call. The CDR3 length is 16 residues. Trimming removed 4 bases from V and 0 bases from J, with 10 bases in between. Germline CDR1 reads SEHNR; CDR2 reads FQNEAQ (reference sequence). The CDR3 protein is CASSSDRSSYNSPLHF. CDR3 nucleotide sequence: TGTGCCAGCAGCTCCGACCGGAGCTCCTATAATTCACCCCTCCACTTT.

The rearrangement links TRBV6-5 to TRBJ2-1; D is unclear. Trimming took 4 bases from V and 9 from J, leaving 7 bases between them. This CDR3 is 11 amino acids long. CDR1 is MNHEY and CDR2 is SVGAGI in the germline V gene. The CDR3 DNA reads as TGTGCCAGCAGTTTCTATGGTGAGCAGTTCTTC. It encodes CASSFYGEQFF.

DNA of the CDR3: TGTGCCAGCAGGATGGGACAGGAGGAATCACCCCTCCACTTT. Amino acid sequence: CASRMGQEESPLHF. The rearrangement joins TRBV5-4 to TRBJ1-6, with TRBD1 matching over 8 bases. The CDR3 consists of 14 residues. V was pared by 5 bases and J by 10 bases, with 8 bases of the junction left unmatched. CDR1 SGHNT and CDR2 YYREEE come from the germline V gene (reference sequence).

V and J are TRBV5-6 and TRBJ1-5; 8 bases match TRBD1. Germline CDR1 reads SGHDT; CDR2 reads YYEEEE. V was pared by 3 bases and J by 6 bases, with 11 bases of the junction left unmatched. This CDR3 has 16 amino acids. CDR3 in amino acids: CASSSTFGQGVQPQHF. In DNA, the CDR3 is TGTGCCAGCAGCTCCACTTTCGGACAGGGCGTTCAGCCCCAGCATTTT.

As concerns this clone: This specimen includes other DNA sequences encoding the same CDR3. The CDR3 here is CASSAYLSYEQYF. DNA of the CDR3: TGTGCCAGCAGCGCTTACCTAAGCTACGAGCAGTACTTC. The chain joins TRBV7-2 to TRBJ2-7; no clear D gene. Germline CDR1 reads SGHTA; CDR2 reads FQGNSA. V shed 5 bases and J shed 3 bases, with 11 bases lying between them. This CDR3 is built from 13 residues.

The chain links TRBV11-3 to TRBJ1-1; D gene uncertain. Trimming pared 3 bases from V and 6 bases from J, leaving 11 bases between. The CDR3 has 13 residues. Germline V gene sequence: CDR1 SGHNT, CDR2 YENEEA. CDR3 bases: TGTGCCAGCAGCTTTTCGGCAAGCGCTGAAGCTTTCTTT. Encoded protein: CASSFSASAEAFF.

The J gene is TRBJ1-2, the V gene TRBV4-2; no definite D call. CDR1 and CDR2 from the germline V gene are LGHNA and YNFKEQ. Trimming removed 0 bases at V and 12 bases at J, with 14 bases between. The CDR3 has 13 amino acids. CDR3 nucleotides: TGTGCCAGCAGCCAAGATGGTAGGCAGGAAGACACCTTC. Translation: CASSQDGRQEDTF.

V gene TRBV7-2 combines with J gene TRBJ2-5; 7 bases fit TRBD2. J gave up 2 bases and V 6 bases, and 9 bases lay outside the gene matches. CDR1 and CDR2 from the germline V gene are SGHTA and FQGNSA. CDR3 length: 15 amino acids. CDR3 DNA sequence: TGTGCCAGCAGTTTCCAGCGGGGACTACAAGAGACCCAGTACTTC. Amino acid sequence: CASSFQRGLQETQYF.

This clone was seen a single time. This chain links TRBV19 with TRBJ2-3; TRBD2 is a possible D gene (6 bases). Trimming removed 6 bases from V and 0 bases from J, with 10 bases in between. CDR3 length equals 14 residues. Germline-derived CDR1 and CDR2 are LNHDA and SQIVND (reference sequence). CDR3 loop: CASRAGHSTDTQYF. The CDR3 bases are TGTGCCAGTAGGGCGGGGCATAGCACAGATACGCAGTATTTT.

The CDR3 DNA follows: TGTGCCAGCAGCAGATGGGGCGAGAGCTCCTATAATTCACCCCTCCACTTT. Translated, it gives CASSRWGESSYNSPLHF. The J gene is TRBJ1-6, the V gene TRBV5-5, with D maybe TRBD1 (5 bases). The CDR3 sequence is 17 residues long. Deletions cut 4 bases from V and 0 bases from J, with 14 bases between. The germline V gene encodes CDR1 SGHKS and CDR2 YYEKEE (reference sequence). The full variable domain, in which reference TRBV5-5 and TRBJ1-6 provide the parts outside the CDR3, is DAGVTQSPTHLIKTRGQQVTLRCSPISGHKSVSWYQQVLGQGPQFIFQYYEKEERGRGNFPDRFSARQFPNYSSELNVNALLLGDSALYLCASSRWGESSYNSPLHFGNGTRLTVT.

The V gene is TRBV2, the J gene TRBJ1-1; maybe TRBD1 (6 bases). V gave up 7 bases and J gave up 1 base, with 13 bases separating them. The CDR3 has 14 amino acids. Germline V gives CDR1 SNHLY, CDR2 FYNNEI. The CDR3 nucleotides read TGTGCCAGCACGAGGGGGAGTCCGAACACTGAAGCTTTCTTT. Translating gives CASTRGSPNTEAFF.

The CDR3 loop is CASSYSGAYEQYF. DNA for the CDR3: TGTGCCAGCAGTTACTCGGGGGCGTACGAGCAGTACTTC. The chain is built from TRBV6-2 or TRBV6-3 and TRBJ2-7; D perhaps matches TRBD1 (6 bases). The ends were cut back, 0 bases at V and 4 bases at J, with 7 bases in the middle. Germline V gene lookup returns CDR1 MNHEY and CDR2 SVGEGT. The CDR3 spans 13 residues.